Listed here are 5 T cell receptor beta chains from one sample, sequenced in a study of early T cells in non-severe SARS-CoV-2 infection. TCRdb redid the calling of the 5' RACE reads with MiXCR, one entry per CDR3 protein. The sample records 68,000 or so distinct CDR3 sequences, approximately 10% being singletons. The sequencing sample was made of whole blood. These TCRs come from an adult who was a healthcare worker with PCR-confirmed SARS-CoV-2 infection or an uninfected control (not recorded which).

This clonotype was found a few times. The CDR3 nucleotides read TGTGCCAGCAGCTTTTCGGGAACTTTTTCCTACGAGCAGTACTTC. Translation: CASSFSGTFSYEQYF. The chain recombines TRBV11-1 with TRBJ2-7, with a tentative D call TRBD2 (5 bases). Per the germline V gene, CDR1 is SGHAT and CDR2 is FQDESV (reference sequence). The CDR3 has 15 residues. Trimming removed 3 bases from V and 1 base from J, with 13 bases in between.

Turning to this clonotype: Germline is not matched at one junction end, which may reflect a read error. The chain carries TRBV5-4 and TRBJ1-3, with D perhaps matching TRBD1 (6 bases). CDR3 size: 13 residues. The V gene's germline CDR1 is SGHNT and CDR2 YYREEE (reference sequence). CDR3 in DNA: TGTGCCAGCGGCCTTGACAGGAGAAACTCCATATATTTT. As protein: CASGLDRRNSIYF.

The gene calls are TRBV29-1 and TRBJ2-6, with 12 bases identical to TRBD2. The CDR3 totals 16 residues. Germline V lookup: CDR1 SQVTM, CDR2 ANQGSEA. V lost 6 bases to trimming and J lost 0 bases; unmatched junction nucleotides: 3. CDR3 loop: CSVLAGGGSGANVLTF. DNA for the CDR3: TGCAGCGTCCTAGCGGGAGGGGGCTCTGGGGCCAACGTCCTGACTTTC.

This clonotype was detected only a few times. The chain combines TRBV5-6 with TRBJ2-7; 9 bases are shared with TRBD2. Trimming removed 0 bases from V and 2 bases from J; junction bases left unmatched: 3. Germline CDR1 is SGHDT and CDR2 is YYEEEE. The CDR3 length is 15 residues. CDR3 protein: CASSLELAGPYEQYF. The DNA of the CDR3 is TGTGCCAGCAGCTTGGAGCTAGCGGGGCCCTACGAGCAGTACTTC.

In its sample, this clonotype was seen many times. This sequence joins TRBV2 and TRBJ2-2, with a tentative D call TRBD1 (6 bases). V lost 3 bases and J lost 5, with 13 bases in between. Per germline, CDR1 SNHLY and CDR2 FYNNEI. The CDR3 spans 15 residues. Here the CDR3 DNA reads TGTGCCAGCAGTGAGTTTGGACAGCAAACCGGGGAGCTGTTTTTT. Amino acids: CASSEFGQQTGELFF.